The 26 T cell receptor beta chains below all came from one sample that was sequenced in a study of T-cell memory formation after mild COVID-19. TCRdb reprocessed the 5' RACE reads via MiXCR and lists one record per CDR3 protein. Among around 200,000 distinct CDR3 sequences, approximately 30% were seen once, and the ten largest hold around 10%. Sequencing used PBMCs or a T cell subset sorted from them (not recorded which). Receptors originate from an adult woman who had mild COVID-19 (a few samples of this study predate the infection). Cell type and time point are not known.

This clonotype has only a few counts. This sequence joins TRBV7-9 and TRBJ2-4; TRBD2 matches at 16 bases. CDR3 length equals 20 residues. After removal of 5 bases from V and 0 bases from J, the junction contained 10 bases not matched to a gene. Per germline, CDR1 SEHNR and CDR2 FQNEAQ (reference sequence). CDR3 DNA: TGTGCCAGCAGCCCATTAGGGACTAGCGGGAGGGCCGGAGCCAAAAACATTCAGTACTTC. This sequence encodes CASSPLGTSGRAGAKNIQYF.

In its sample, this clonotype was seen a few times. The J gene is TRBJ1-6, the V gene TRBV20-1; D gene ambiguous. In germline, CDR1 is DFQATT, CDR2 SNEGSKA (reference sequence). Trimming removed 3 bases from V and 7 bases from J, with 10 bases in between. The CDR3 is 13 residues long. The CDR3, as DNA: TGCAGTGCTAGTCGGGCACGGAATTCACCCCTCCACTTT. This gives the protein CSASRARNSPLHF.

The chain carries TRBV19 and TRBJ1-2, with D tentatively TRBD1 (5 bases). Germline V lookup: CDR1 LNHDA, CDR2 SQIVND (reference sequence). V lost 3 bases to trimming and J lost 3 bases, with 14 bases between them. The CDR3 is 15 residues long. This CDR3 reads CASSMATGTDYGYTF. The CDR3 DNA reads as TGTGCCAGTAGTATGGCCACCGGGACTGACTATGGCTACACCTTC.

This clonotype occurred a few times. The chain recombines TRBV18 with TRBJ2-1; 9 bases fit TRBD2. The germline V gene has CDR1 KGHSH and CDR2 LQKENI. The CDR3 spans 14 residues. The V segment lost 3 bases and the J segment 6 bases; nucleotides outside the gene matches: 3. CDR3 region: CASSPTLAGNEQFF. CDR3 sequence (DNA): TGTGCCAGCTCACCTACACTAGCGGGCAATGAGCAGTTCTTC.

CDR3 sequence: CASSEWGTGPQETQYF. DNA of the CDR3: TGTGCCAGCAGTGAATGGGGGACAGGGCCACAAGAGACCCAGTACTTC. The rearrangement joins TRBV2 to TRBJ2-5; TRBD1 matches 9 bases. CDR1 is SNHLY and CDR2 is FYNNEI in the germline V gene. The CDR3 is 16 amino acids. The junction had 6 bases not matched to a gene; V was cut back by 2 bases and J by 2 bases.

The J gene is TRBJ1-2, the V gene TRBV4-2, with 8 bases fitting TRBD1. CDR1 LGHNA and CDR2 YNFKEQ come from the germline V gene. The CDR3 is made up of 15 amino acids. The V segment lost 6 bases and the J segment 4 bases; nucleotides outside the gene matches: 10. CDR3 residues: CASSHPGQESYGYTF. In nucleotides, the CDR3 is TGTGCCAGCAGTCATCCGGGACAGGAGTCCTATGGCTACACCTTC.

CDR3 sequence (DNA): TGTGCCAGCAGCCAAGATCCCGACAGTCCCTTGTACAATGAGCAGTTCTTC. Protein: CASSQDPDSPLYNEQFF. The genes are TRBV3-1 and TRBJ2-1; D is possibly TRBD1 (5 bases). CDR1 LGHDT and CDR2 YNNKEL come from the germline V gene (reference sequence). The V end lost 0 bases, the J end lost 4 bases, and 16 bases lay between the germline ends. The CDR3 length is 17 residues.

DNA of the CDR3: TGCGCCAGCAGTTGGGGGGCGCCCACAGATACGCAGTATTTT. This gives the protein CASSWGAPTDTQYF. This sequence joins TRBV5-1 and TRBJ2-3; D tentatively reads TRBD1 or TRBD2 (6 bases each). V was clipped by 5 bases and J by 2 bases, with 12 bases between them. Per the germline V gene, CDR1 is SGHRS and CDR2 is YFSETQ. This CDR3 contains 14 residues.

The CDR3 here is CASSLVGYTGELFF. The CDR3 DNA reads TGTGCCAGCAGCTTAGTTGGGTACACCGGGGAGCTGTTTTTT. The V gene is TRBV7-8, the J gene TRBJ2-2, with no clear D. Germline assignment: CDR1 SGHVS and CDR2 FQNEAQ. V gave up 1 base and J gave up 3 bases, with 6 bases separating them. This CDR3 region has 14 residues.

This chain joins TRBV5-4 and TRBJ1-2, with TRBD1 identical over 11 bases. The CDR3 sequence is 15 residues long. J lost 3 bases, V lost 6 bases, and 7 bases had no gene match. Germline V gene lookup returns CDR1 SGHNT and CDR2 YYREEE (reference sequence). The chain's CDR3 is CASTRLGQGDYGYTF. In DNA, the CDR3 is TGTGCCAGCACACGGCTGGGACAGGGGGACTATGGCTACACCTTC.

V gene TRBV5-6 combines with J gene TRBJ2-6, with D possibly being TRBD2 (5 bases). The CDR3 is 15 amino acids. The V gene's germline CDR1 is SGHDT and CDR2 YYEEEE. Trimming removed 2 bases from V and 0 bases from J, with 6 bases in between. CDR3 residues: CASSFGSSGANVLTF. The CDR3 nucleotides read TGTGCCAGCAGCTTTGGGAGCTCTGGGGCCAACGTCCTGACTTTC.

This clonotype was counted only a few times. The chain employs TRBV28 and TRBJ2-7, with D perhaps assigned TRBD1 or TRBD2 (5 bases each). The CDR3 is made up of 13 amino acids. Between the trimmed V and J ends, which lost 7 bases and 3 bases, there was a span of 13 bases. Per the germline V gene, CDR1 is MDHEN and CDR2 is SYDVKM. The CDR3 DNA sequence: TGTGCCAGCAACCGGGGCCAACTCTACGAGCAGTACTTC. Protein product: CASNRGQLYEQYF.

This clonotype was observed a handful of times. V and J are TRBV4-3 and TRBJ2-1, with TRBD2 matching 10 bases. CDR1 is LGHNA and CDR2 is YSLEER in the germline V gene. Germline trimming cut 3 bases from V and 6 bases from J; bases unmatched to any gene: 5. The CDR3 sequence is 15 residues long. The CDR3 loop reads CASSHVGLAVNEQFF. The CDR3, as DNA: TGCGCCAGCAGCCACGTCGGACTAGCGGTCAATGAGCAGTTCTTC.

The CDR3 sequence: CASSELTGGFSYNEQFF. CDR3 in DNA: TGTGCCAGCAGTGAATTGACAGGGGGCTTCTCCTACAATGAGCAGTTCTTC. The chain recombines TRBV25-1 with TRBJ2-1; 10 nucleotides line up with TRBD1. The CDR3 contains 17 residues. Germline V gene sequence: CDR1 MGHDK, CDR2 SYGVNS. The V and J ends lost 1 base and 0 bases, in that order; junction bases with no gene match: 3. The full variable domain, with the rest looked up from reference TRBV25-1 and TRBJ2-1, is EADIYQTPRYLVIGTGKKITLECSQTMGHDKMYWYQQDPGMELHLIHYSYGVNSTEKGDLSSESTVSRIRTEHFPLTLESARPSHTSQYLCASSELTGGFSYNEQFFGPGTRLTVL.

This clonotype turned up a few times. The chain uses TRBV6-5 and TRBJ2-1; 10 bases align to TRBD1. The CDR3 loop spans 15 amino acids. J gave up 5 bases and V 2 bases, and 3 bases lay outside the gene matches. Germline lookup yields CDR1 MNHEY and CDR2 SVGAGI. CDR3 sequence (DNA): TGTGCCAGCAGTTACGGGACAGGGGTTAACAATGAGCAGTTCTTC. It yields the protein CASSYGTGVNNEQFF.

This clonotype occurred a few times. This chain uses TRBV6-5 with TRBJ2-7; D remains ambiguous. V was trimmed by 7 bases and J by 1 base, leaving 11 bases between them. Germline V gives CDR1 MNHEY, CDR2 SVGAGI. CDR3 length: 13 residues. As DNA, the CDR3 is TGTGCCAGCATCGGAGACGCTTCCTACGAGCAGTACTTC. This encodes CASIGDASYEQYF.

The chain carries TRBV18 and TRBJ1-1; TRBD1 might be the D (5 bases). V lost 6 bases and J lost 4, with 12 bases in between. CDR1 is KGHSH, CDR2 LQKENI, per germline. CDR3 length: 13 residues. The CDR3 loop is CASSPQGLTEAFF. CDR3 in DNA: TGTGCCAGCTCCCCCCAGGGACTCACTGAAGCTTTCTTT.

The DNA of the CDR3 is TGCAGTGCTACAGGGTTCCCCGGGGAGCTGTTTTTT. It yields the protein CSATGFPGELFF. The chain joins TRBV20-1 to TRBJ2-2; tentative D call: TRBD1 (5 bases). The CDR3 consists of 12 residues. Germline V lookup: CDR1 DFQATT, CDR2 SNEGSKA (reference sequence). Trimming removed 4 bases at V and 6 bases at J, with 9 bases between.

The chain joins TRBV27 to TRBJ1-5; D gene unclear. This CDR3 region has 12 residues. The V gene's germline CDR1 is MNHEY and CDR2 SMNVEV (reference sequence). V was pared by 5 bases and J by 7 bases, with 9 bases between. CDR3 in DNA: TGTGCCAGCAGTCCCCGAGGACAGCCCCAGCATTTT. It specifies CASSPRGQPQHF.

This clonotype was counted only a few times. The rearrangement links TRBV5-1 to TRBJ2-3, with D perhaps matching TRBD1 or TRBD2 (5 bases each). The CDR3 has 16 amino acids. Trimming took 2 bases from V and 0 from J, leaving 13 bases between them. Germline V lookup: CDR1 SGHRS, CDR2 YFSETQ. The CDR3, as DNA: TGCGCCAGCAGCTTTAGAGGGGACCCTAGCACAGATACGCAGTATTTT. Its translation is CASSFRGDPSTDTQYF.

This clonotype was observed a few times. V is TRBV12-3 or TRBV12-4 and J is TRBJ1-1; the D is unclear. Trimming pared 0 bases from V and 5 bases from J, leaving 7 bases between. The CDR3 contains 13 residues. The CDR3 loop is CASSLALVTEAFF. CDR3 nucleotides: TGTGCCAGCAGTTTAGCGCTGGTAACTGAAGCTTTCTTT.

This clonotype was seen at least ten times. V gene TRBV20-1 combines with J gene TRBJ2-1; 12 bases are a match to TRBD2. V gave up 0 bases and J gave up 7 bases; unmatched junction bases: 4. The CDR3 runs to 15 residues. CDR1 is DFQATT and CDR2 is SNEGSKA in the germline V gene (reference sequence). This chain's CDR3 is CSARDASGRANEQFF. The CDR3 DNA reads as TGCAGTGCTAGAGATGCTAGCGGGAGGGCGAATGAGCAGTTCTTC.

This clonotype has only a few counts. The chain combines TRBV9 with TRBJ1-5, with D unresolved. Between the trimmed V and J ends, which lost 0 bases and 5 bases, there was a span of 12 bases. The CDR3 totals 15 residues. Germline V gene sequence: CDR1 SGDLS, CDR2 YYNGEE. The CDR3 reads CASSVDYRVDQPQHF. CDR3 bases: TGTGCCAGCAGCGTAGATTATAGGGTTGATCAGCCCCAGCATTTT.

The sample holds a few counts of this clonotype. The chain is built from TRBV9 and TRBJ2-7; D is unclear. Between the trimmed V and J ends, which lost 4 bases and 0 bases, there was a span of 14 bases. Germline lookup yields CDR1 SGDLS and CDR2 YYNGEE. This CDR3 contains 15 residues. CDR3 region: CASSPTELSSYEQYF. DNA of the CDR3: TGTGCCAGCAGCCCTACGGAATTGAGCTCCTACGAGCAGTACTTC.

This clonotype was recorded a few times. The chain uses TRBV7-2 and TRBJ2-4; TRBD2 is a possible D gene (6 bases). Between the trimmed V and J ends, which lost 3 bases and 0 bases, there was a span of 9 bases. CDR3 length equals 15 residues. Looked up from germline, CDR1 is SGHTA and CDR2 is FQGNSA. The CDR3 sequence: CASSFTGVAKNIQYF. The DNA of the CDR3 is TGTGCCAGCAGCTTCACGGGGGTAGCCAAAAACATTCAGTACTTC. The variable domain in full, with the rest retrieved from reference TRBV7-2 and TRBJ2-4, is GAGVSQSPSNKVTEKGKDVELRCDPISGHTALYWYRQSLGQGLEFLIYFQGNSAPDKSGLPSDRFSAERTGGSVSTLTIQRTQQEDSAVYLCASSFTGVAKNIQYFGAGTRLSVL.

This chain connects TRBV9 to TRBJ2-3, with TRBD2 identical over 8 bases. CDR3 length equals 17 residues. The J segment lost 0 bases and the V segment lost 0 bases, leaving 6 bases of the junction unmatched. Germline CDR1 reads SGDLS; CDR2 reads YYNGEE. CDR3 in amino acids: CASSVALRGASTDTQYF. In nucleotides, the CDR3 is TGTGCCAGCAGCGTAGCTCTGCGGGGGGCAAGCACAGATACGCAGTATTTT.